This T cell receptor beta chain is from a study of spatial heterogeneity in lung cancer. Study at large: Counts of TCR transcripts in tumor regions tracked strongly with a T cell module score that came from matched bulk RNA-seq.

Details on this clonotype: Its antigen is currently unknown.

The time point was: sample taken at primary tumor resection. Whole RNA, which was extracted from tumor, nontumor lung tissue or frozen PBMC, was sequenced without any cell sorting. Findings and caveats of the study: Alpha and beta chain coverage of tumor T cells was estimated at about 7.6% and 13%, respectively. Of the expanded TCRs, ubiquitous and regional counts tracked the counts of ubiquitous and regional nonsynonymous mutations, respectively. It was found that expanded intratumoral alpha and beta TCR counts tracked tumor mutation counts.

TCRdb reprocessed the 5' RACE reads with MiXCR, giving one entry per CDR3 protein. The top ten clones hold approximately 22% of a sample with over a thousand distinct CDR3 sequences, 24% of them seen once. The sample consisted of lung tumor tissue, taken at surgery. This TCR derives from a male donor with early-stage non-small cell lung cancer.

The DNA for the CDR3 is TGCGCCAGCAGCTTGGACATGAGACAGGCGAGTTCACCCCTCCACTTT. This translates into CASSLDMRQASSPLHF. J is TRBJ1-6 and V is TRBV5-1; perhaps TRBD1 as D (6 bases). This CDR3 has 16 residues. V was pared by 0 bases and J by 9 bases, with 16 bases between. The germline V gene has CDR1 SGHRS and CDR2 YFSETQ.